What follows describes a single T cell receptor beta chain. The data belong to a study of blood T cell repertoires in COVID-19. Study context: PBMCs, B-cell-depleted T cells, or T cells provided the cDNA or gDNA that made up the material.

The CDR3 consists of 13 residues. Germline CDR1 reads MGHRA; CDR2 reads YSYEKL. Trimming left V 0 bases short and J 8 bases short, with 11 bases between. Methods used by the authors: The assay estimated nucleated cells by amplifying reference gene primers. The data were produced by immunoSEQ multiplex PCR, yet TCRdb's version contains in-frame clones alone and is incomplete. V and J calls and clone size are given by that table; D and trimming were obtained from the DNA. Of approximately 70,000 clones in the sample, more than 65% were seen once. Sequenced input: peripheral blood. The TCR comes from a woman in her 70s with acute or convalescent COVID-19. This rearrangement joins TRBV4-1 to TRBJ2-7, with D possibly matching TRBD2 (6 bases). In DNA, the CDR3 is TGCGCCAGCAGCCAAGAGCCGGGGACTCAGCAGTACTTC. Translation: CASSQEPGTQQYF.